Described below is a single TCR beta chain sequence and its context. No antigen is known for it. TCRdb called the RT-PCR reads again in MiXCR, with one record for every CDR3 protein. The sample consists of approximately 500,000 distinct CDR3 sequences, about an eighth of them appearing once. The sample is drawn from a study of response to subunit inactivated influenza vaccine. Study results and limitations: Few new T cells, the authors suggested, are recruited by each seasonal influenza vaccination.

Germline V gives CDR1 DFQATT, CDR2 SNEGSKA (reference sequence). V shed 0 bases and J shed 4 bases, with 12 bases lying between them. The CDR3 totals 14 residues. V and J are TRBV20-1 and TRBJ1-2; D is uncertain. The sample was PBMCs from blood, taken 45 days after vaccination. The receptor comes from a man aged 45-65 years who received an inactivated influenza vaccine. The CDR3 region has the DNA TGCAGTGCTAGAGATAGGCAGACGGGCTATGGCTACACCTTC. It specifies CSARDRQTGYGYTF.